A selection of T cell receptor beta chains follows, all from one sample in a study of response to subunit inactivated influenza vaccine. In TCRdb, the RT-PCR reads were re-called with MiXCR into one record per CDR3 protein. The table lists about 620,000 distinct CDR3 sequences, about 11% of them singletons. These data are also associated with another study on T cells expressing NK-cell markers.

The sample was PBMCs from blood, taken on the day of vaccination. The receptors here all came from a man aged 45-65 years who received an inactivated influenza vaccine. CDR3s include the opening cysteine and the closing phenylalanine or tryptophan. The D gene is left open where the match is weak. Size is omitted from some rows. Given values are once, few, many or a class for expanded clones.

J: TRBJ2-5; size: NA; D: TRBD1; V: TRBV7-2; CDR3: CASTDRGLTETQYF; DNA: TGTGCCAGCACCGACAGGGGATTAACAGAGACCCAGTACTTC
J: TRBJ2-5; size: few; D: NA; V: TRBV20-1; CDR3: CSLRGWGNRTQYF; DNA: TGCAGTCTTCGGGGGTGGGGAAATCGGACCCAGTACTTC
J: TRBJ2-2; size: few; D: NA; V: TRBV11-2; CDR3: CASSAFPKRQASGELFF; DNA: TGTGCCAGCAGCGCCTTCCCAAAGCGACAAGCTTCCGGGGAGCTGTTTTTT
J: TRBJ2-5; size: few; D: NA; V: TRBV20-1; CDR3: CSAREGGGGPTETQYF; DNA: TGCAGTGCTAGAGAAGGGGGCGGGGGGCCCACTGAGACCCAGTACTTC
J: TRBJ2-5; size: NA; D: NA; V: TRBV5-1; CDR3: CASSFEVSQETQYF; DNA: TGCGCCAGCAGCTTTGAAGTCAGCCAAGAGACCCAGTACTTC
J: TRBJ2-3; size: few; D: NA; V: TRBV29-1; CDR3: CSVARDRPDTQYF; DNA: TGCAGCGTAGCTCGGGACCGACCAGATACGCAGTATTTT
J: TRBJ2-3; size: NA; D: NA; V: TRBV5-1; CDR3: CASSLALMRNTDTQYF; DNA: TGCGCCAGCAGCTTGGCCCTTATGCGAAACACAGATACGCAGTATTTT
J: TRBJ2-7; size: few; D: TRBD1; V: TRBV18; CDR3: CASSVPGTGAPYEQYF; DNA: TGTGCCAGCTCAGTACCCGGGACAGGGGCGCCCTACGAGCAGTACTTC
J: TRBJ2-7; size: few; D: NA; V: TRBV20-1; CDR3: CSAREGGPSGEQYF; DNA: TGCAGTGCTAGAGAGGGGGGGCCATCGGGTGAGCAGTACTTC
J: TRBJ2-6; size: few; D: NA; V: TRBV6-5; CDR3: CASSYLTGDSGANVLTF; DNA: TGTGCCAGCAGTTACTTGACAGGAGACTCTGGGGCCAACGTCCTGACTTTC
J: TRBJ2-5; size: NA; D: NA; V: TRBV20-1; CDR3: CSAKMMDSRETQYF; DNA: TGCAGTGCTAAGATGATGGACTCACGAGAGACCCAGTACTTC
J: TRBJ1-2; size: few; D: NA; V: TRBV6-1; CDR3: CASSMQGFYGYTF; DNA: TGTGCCAGCAGTATGCAGGGGTTTTATGGCTACACCTTC
J: TRBJ1-5; size: many; D: NA; V: TRBV19; CDR3: CASSLGTLGRNQPQHF; DNA: TGTGCCAGTAGTCTAGGGACCCTTGGGCGCAATCAGCCCCAGCATTTT
J: TRBJ2-1; size: many; D: TRBD2; V: TRBV5-1; CDR3: CASTLAAVSYNEQFF; DNA: TGCGCCAGCACCCTAGCGGCCGTATCCTACAATGAGCAGTTCTTC
J: TRBJ1-2; size: once; D: TRBD1; V: TRBV10-1; CDR3: CASSPDRVFGYTF; DNA: TGCGCCAGCAGCCCGGACAGGGTTTTTGGCTACACCTTC
J: TRBJ2-3; size: NA; D: NA; V: TRBV6-1; CDR3: CASKPWSSTDTQYF; DNA: TGTGCCAGCAAACCCTGGTCTAGCACAGATACGCAGTATTTT
J: TRBJ2-5; size: NA; D: NA; V: TRBV10-3; CDR3: CAIARAMYQETQYF; DNA: TGTGCCATCGCGAGGGCCATGTACCAAGAGACCCAGTACTTC
J: TRBJ1-2; size: few; D: TRBD1; V: TRBV7-9; CDR3: CASSPRTGLYGYTF; DNA: TGTGCCAGCAGCCCTAGGACAGGTCTATATGGCTACACCTTC
J: TRBJ1-5; size: NA; D: TRBD1; V: TRBV6-2/TRBV6-3; CDR3: CASRKDWTGRNQPQHF; DNA: TGTGCCAGCAGGAAAGACTGGACAGGGCGGAATCAGCCCCAGCATTTT
J: TRBJ1-6; size: few; D: TRBD1; V: TRBV2; CDR3: CATVRYRHDRDNSPLHF; DNA: TGTGCCACCGTAAGGTACCGACACGACAGGGACAATTCACCCCTCCACTTT
J: TRBJ1-6; size: few; D: NA; V: TRBV7-2; CDR3: CASSLAGQGMGSPLHF; DNA: TGTGCCAGCAGCTTAGCTGGTCAGGGGATGGGTTCACCCCTCCACTTT
J: TRBJ2-2; size: NA; D: TRBD1; V: TRBV18; CDR3: CASSRDRVSNTNTGELFF; DNA: TGTGCCAGCTCACGAGACAGGGTGTCTAATACGAACACCGGGGAGCTGTTTTTT
J: TRBJ2-7; size: NA; D: NA; V: TRBV7-9; CDR3: CASSLVSGGATYEQYF; DNA: TGTGCCAGCAGCTTAGTTTCGGGGGGCGCGACCTACGAGCAGTACTTC
J: TRBJ2-6; size: NA; D: NA; V: TRBV7-8; CDR3: CASSSLSRQDQLSGANVLTF; DNA: TGTGCCAGCAGCTCTTTAAGTCGACAAGATCAACTCTCTGGGGCCAACGTCCTGACTTTC
J: TRBJ2-7; size: NA; D: NA; V: TRBV7-9; CDR3: CACSLETTYEQYF; DNA: TGTGCCTGCAGCTTAGAAACCACCTACGAGCAGTACTTC
J: TRBJ2-7; size: few; D: NA; V: TRBV12-3/TRBV12-4; CDR3: CASRPSSDEQYF; DNA: TGTGCCAGCAGACCCTCAAGTGACGAGCAGTACTTC
J: TRBJ2-3; size: NA; D: TRBD2; V: TRBV7-2; CDR3: CASSLVGGEVTSQYF; DNA: TGTGCCAGCAGCTTAGTGGGGGGGGAGGTGACTTCGCAGTATTTT
J: TRBJ2-2; size: many; D: TRBD2; V: TRBV12-3/TRBV12-4; CDR3: CASSGSGVDTGELFF; DNA: TGTGCCAGCAGCGGTAGCGGGGTGGACACCGGGGAGCTGTTTTTT
J: TRBJ2-7; size: NA; D: TRBD1; V: TRBV11-2; CDR3: CASSVTGDRLYEQYF; DNA: TGTGCCAGCAGCGTGACAGGGGACAGACTCTACGAGCAGTACTTC